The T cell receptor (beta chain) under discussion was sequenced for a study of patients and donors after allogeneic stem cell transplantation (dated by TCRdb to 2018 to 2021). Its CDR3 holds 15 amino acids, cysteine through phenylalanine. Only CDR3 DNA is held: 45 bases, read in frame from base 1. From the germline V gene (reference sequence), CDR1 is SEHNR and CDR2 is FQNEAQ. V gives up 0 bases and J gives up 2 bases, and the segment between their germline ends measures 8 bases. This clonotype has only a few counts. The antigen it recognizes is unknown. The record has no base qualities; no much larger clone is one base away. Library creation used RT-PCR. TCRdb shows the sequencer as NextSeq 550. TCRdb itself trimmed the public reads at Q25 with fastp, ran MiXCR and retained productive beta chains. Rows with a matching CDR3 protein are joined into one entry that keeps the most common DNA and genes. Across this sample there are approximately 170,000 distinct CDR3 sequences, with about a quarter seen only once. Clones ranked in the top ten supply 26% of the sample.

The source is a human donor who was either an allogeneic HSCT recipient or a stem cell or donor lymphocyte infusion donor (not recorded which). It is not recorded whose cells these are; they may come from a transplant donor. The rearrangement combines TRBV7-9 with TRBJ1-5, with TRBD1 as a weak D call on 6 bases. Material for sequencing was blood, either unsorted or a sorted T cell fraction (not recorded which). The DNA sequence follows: TGTGCCAGCAGCTTAGCAGGGACACGCAATCAGCCCCAGCATTTT. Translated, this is CASSLAGTRNQPQHF.